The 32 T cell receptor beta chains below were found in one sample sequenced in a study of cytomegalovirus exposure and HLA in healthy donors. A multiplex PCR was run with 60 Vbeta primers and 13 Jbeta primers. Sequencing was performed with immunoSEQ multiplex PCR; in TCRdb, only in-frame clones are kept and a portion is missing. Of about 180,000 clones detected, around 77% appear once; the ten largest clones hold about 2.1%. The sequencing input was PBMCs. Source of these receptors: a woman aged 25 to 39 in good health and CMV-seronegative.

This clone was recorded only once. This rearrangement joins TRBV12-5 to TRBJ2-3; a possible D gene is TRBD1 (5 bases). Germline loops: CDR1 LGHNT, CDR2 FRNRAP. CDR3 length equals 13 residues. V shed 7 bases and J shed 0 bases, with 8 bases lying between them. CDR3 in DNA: TGTGCTAGTGATACAGGTAGCACAGATACGCAGTATTTT. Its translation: CASDTGSTDTQYF.

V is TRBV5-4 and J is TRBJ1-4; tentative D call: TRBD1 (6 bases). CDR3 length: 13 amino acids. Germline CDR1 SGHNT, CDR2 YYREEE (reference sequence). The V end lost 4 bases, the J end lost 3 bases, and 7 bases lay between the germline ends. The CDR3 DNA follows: TGTGCCAGCAGCCGACAGGCTAATGAAAAACTGTTTTTT. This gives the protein CASSRQANEKLFF.

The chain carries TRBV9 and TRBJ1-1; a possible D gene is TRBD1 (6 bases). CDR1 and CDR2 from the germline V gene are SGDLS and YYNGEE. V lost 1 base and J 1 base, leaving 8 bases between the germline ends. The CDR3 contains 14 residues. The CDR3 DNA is TGTGCCAGCAGCGTAAGCAGGGGGAACACTGAAGCTTTCTTT. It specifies CASSVSRGNTEAFF.

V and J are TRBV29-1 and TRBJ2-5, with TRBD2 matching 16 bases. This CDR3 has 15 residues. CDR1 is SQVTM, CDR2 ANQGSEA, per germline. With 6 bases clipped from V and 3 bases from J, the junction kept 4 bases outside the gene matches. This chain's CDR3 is CSVGGTSGGEETQYF. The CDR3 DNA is TGCAGCGTCGGTGGGACTAGCGGGGGGGAAGAGACCCAGTACTTC.

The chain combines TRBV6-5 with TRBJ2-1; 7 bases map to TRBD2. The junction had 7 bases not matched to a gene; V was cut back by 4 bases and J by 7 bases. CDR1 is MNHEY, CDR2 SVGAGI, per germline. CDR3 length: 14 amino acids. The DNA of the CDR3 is TGTGCCAGCAGTTCCGGGACTACGCTTAATGAGCAGTTCTTC. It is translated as CASSSGTTLNEQFF.

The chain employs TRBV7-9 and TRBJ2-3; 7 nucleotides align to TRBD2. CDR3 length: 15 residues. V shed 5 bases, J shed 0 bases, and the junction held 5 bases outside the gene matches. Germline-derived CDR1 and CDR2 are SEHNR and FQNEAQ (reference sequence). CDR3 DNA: TGTGCCAGCAGCCCCCTACTAGCGAGCACAGATACGCAGTATTTT. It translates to CASSPLLASTDTQYF.

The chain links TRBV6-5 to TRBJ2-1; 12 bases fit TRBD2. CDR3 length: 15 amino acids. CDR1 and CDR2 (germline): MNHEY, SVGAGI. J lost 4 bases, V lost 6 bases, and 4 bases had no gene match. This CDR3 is CASRGLAGLYNEQFF. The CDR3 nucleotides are TGTGCCAGCAGAGGACTAGCGGGGCTATACAATGAGCAGTTCTTC.

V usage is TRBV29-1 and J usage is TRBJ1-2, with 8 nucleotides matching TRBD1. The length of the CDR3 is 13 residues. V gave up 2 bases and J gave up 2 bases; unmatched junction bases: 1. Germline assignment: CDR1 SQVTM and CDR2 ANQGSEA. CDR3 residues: CSVETGGNYGYTF. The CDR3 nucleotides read TGCAGCGTTGAAACAGGGGGGAACTATGGCTACACCTTC. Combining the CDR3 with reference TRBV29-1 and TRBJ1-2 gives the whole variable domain SAVISQKPSRDICQRGTSLTIQCQVDSQVTMMFWYRQQPGQSLTLIATANQGSEATYESGFVIDKFPISRPNLTFSTLTVSNMSPEDSSIYLCSVETGGNYGYTFGSGTRLTVV.

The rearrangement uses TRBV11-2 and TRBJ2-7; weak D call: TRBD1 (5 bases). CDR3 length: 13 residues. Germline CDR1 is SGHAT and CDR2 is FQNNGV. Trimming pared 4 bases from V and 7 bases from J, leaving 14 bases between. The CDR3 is CASSYDSAWEQYF. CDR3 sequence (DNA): TGTGCCAGCAGCTACGACAGTGCTTGGGAGCAGTACTTC.

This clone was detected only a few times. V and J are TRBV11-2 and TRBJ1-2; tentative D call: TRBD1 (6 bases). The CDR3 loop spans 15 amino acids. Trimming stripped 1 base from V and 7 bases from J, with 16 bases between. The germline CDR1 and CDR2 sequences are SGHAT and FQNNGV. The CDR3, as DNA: TGTGCCAGCAGCTTAGGCGGACAGATCGTAAGTGGCTACACCTTC. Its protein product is CASSLGGQIVSGYTF.

The CDR3 nucleotides read TGTGCCAGCAGTGAGGAGGGGGCGTACACTGAAGCTTTCTTT. Its translation: CASSEEGAYTEAFF. This chain joins TRBV2 and TRBJ1-1; 7 bases align to TRBD1. This CDR3 spans 14 amino acids. Per the germline V gene, CDR1 is SNHLY and CDR2 is FYNNEI. Trimming removed 3 bases from V and 3 bases from J; junction bases left unmatched: 4.

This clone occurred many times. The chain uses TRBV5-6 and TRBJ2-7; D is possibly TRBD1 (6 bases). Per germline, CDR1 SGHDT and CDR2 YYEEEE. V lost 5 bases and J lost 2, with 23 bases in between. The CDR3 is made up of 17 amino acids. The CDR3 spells CASSMATGTLGTYEQYF. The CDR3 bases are TGTGCCAGCAGTATGGCTACCGGGACACTTGGAACCTACGAGCAGTACTTC. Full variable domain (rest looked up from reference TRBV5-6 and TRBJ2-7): DAGVTQSPTHLIKTRGQQVTLRCSPKSGHDTVSWYQQALGQGPQFIFQYYEEEERQRGNFPDRFSGHQFPNYSSELNVNALLLGDSALYLCASSMATGTLGTYEQYFGPGTRLTVT.

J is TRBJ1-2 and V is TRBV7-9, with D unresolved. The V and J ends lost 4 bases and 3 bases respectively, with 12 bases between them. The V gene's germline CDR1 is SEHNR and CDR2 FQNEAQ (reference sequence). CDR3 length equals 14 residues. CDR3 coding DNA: TGTGCCAGCAGCTACCTACCCCGTGACTATGGCTACACCTTC. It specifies CASSYLPRDYGYTF.

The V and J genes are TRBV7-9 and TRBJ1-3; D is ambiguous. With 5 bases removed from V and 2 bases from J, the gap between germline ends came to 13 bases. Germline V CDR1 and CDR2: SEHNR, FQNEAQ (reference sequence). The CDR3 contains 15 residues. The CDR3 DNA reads TGTGCCAGCAGCCCTCGCCGTGGAGCTGGAAACACCATATATTTT. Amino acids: CASSPRRGAGNTIYF.

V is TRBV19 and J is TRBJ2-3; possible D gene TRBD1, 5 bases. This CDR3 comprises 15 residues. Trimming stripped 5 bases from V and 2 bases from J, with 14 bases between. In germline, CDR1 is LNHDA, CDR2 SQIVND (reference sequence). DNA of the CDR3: TGTGCCAGTAGTCCAGGCCCAGGGAACACAGATACGCAGTATTTT. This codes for CASSPGPGNTDTQYF.

CDR3 in DNA: TGTGCCAGCTTAATCGCTAGCTCCTACAATGAGCAGTTCTTC. Amino acid sequence: CASLIASSYNEQFF. The chain links TRBV6-1 to TRBJ2-1; D is unresolved. CDR3 size: 14 residues. The V and J ends lost 8 bases and 0 bases respectively, with 11 bases between them. Germline lookup yields CDR1 MNHNS and CDR2 SASEGT.

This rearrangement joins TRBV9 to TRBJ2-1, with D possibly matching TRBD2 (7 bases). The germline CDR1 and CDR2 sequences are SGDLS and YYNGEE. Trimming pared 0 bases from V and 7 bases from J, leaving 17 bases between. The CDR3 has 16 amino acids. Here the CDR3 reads CASSVDLGGGLNEQFF. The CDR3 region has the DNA TGTGCCAGCAGCGTAGATTTGGGGGGGGGCCTAAATGAGCAGTTCTTC.

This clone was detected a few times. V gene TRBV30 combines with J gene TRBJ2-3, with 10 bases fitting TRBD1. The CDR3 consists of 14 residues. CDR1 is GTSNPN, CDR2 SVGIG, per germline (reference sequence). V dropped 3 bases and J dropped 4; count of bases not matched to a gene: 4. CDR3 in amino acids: CAWSFGQGADTQYF. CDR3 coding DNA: TGTGCCTGGAGCTTTGGACAGGGGGCAGATACGCAGTATTTT.

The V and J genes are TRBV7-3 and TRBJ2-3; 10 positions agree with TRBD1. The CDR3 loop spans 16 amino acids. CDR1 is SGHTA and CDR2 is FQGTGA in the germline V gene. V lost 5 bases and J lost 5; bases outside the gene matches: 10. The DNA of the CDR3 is TGTGCCAGCAGCCGAGGATCCGACAGGGGGCGAGATACGCAGTATTTT. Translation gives CASSRGSDRGRDTQYF. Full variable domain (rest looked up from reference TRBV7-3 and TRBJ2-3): GAGVSQTPSNKVTEKGKYVELRCDPISGHTALYWYRQSLGQGPEFLIYFQGTGAADDSGLPNDRFFAVRPEGSVSTLKIQRTERGDSAVYLCASSRGSDRGRDTQYFGPGTRLTVL.

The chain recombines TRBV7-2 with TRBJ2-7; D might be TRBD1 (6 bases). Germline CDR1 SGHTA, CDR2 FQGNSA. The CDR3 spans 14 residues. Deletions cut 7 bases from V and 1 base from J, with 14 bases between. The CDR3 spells CASNQPGESYEQYF. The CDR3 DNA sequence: TGTGCCAGCAACCAACCAGGGGAATCCTACGAGCAGTACTTC.

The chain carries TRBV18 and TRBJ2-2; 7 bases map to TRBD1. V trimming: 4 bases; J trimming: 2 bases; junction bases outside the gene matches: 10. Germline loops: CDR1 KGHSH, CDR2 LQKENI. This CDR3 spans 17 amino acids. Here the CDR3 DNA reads TGTGCCAGCTCACTATACCCCGGGACAGAAAACACCGGGGAGCTGTTTTTT. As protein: CASSLYPGTENTGELFF.

CDR3 sequence (DNA): TGCAGCGCAGCCGGGACTACCTACGAGCAGTACTTC. Protein product: CSAAGTTYEQYF. The rearrangement links TRBV29-1 to TRBJ2-7, with 7 positions matching TRBD2. Germline V gives CDR1 SQVTM, CDR2 ANQGSEA. The ends lost 7 bases at V and 2 bases at J; junction bases unmatched: 5. There are 12 residues in the CDR3.

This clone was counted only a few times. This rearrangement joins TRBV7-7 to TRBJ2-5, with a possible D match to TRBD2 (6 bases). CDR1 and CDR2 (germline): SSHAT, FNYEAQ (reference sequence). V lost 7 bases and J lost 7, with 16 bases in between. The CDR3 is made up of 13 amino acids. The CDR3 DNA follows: TGTGCCAGCACCATACTAGCCCCGGGGACCCAGTACTTC. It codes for CASTILAPGTQYF.

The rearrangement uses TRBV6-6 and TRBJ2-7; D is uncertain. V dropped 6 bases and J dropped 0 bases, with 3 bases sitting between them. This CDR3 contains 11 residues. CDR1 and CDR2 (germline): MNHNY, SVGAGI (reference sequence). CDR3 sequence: CASRASYEQYF. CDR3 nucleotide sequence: TGTGCCAGCAGGGCCTCCTACGAGCAGTACTTC.

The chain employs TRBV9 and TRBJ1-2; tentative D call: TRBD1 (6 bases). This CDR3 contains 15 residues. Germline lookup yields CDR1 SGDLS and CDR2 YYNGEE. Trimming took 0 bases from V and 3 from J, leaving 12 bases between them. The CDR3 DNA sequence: TGTGCCAGCAGCGTAGGGGGCAGGGGAGACTATGGCTACACCTTC. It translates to CASSVGGRGDYGYTF.

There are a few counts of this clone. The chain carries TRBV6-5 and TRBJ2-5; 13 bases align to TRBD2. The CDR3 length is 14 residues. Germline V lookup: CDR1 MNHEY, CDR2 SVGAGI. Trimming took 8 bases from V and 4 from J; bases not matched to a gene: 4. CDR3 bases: TGTGCCAGCCGTAGACTAGCGGGGGGAGAGACCCAGTACTTC. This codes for CASRRLAGGETQYF.

The CDR3 region has the DNA TGCGCCAGCAGCTCCTTAGCGGGGGGCCCCAATGAGCAGTTCTTC. The encoded protein is CASSSLAGGPNEQFF. V usage is TRBV5-1 and J usage is TRBJ2-1, with TRBD2 identical over 10 bases. This CDR3 is 15 amino acids long. Germline lookup yields CDR1 SGHRS and CDR2 YFSETQ. V dropped 3 bases and J dropped 6; count of bases not matched to a gene: 6. Complete variable domain (other parts from reference TRBV5-1 and TRBJ2-1): KAGVTQTPRYLIKTRGQQVTLSCSPISGHRSVSWYQQTPGQGLQFLFEYFSETQRNKGNFPGRFSGRQFSNSRSEMNVSTLELGDSALYLCASSSLAGGPNEQFFGPGTRLTVL.

CDR3 sequence reads: CASSEMSLAGGNLETQYF. CDR3 in DNA: TGTGCCAGCAGTGAAATGTCGCTAGCGGGGGGTAATTTGGAGACCCAGTACTTC. The chain links TRBV6-1 to TRBJ2-5; 11 nucleotides agree with TRBD2. V dropped 2 bases and J dropped 5; count of bases not matched to a gene: 13. CDR1 and CDR2 from the germline V gene are MNHNS and SASEGT. The length of the CDR3 is 18 residues.

The DNA for the CDR3 is TGCGCCAGCAGCCAAGTCGGGCGGGGGGGCTACAATGAGCAGTTCTTC. It translates to CASSQVGRGGYNEQFF. The chain is built from TRBV4-3 and TRBJ2-1; 9 nucleotides line up with TRBD2. CDR1 is LGHNA and CDR2 is YSLEER in the germline V gene. The CDR3 runs to 16 residues. V shed 1 base and J 3 bases; nucleotides not matched to a gene: 4.

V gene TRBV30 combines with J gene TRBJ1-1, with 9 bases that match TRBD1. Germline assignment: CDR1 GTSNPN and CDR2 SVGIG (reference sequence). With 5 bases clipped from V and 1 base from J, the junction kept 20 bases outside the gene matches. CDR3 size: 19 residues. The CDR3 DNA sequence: TGTGCCTGGGGGAAGGGACAGGGAGTGTTTGGTCTTTCGAACACTGAAGCTTTCTTT. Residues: CAWGKGQGVFGLSNTEAFF. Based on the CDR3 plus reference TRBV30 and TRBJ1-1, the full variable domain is SQTIHQWPATLVQPVGSPLSLECTVEGTSNPNLYWYRQAAGRGLQLLFYSVGIGQISSEVPQNLSASRPQDRQFILSSKKLLLSDSGFYLCAWGKGQGVFGLSNTEAFFGQGTRLTVV.

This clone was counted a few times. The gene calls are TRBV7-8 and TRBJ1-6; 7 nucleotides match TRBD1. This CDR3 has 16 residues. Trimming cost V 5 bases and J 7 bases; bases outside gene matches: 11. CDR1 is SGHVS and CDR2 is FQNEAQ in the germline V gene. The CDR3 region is CASSTSLGQRNSPLHF. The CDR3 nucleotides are TGTGCCAGCAGCACTTCATTGGGACAGCGAAATTCACCCCTCCACTTT.

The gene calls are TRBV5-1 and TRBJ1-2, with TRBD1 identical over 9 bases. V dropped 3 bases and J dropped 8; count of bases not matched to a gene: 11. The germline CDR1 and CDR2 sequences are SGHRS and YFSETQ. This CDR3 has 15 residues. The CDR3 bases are TGCGCCAGCAGCTCCGCCGGGGACAGGGCCAGAGGCTACACCTTC. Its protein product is CASSSAGDRARGYTF.